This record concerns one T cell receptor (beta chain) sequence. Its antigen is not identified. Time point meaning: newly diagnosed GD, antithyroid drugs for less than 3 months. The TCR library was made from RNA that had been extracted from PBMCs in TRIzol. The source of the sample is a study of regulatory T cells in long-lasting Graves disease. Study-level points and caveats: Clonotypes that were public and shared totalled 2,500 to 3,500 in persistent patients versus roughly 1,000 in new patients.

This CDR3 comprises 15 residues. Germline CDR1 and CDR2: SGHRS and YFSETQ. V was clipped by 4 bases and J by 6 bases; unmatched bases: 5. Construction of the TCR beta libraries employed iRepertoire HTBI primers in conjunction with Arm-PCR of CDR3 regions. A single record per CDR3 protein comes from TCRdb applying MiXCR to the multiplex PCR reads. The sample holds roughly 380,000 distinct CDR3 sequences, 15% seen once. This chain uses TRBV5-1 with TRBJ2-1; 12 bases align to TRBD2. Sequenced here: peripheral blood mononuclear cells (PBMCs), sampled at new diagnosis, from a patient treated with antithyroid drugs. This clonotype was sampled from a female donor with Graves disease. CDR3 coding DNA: TGCGCCAGCAGCCCCCCTAGCGGGGGGGGCAATGAGCAGTTCTTC. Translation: CASSPPSGGGNEQFF.